This T cell receptor beta chain appears in the sequencing data of a study of cytomegalovirus exposure and HLA in healthy donors. Use of 60 Vbeta and 13 Jbeta primers characterized the PCR. The repertoire was sequenced with immunoSEQ multiplex PCR; TCRdb's copy has only in-frame clones and lacks some. Of 99,000 or so clones listed, about 78% are singletons. A single count supports this clone. Germline loops: CDR1 KGHSH, CDR2 LQKENI. Unmatched junction bases numbered 4, after V lost 1 base and J lost 7 bases. The CDR3 is 15 residues long. The sequence came from a man aged 30 to 39 in good health and CMV-seronegative. The material sequenced was PBMCs. The chain has TRBV18 and TRBJ1-6; 7 nucleotides align to TRBD1. This chain's CDR3 is CASSPLGTENSPLHF. CDR3 coding DNA: TGTGCCAGCTCACCACTCGGGACAGAGAATTCACCCCTCCACTTT.